Here is one TCR beta chain with its context. What it recognizes is unknown. The library targeted TCRbeta and was prepared with unique molecular identifiers. MiXCR was run by TCRdb on the PCR reads, yielding one entry per CDR3 protein. The sample contains some 350,000 distinct CDR3 sequences, around 15% of which appear only once. The record originates from a study of T-cell reconstitution after alpha-beta-depleted transplantation in children. Study-wide results and caveats: Reportedly, only several hundred clones from non-depleted graft cells drove alpha-beta T-cell counts at about two months. For some patients, TCRbeta diversity was high at day 60 because of recipient T cells and thymic progenitors that survived. T cells produced anew were the main source of T-cell counts and diversity one year after transplant.

The CDR3 runs to 14 residues. V dropped 0 bases and J dropped 6; count of bases not matched to a gene: 4. Germline CDR1 is SGDLS and CDR2 is YYNGEE. This chain connects TRBV9 to TRBJ2-7; TRBD2 agrees at 9 bases. The material was PBMCs, mostly from graft donor cells, obtained 360 days after TCRalphabeta/CD19-depleted stem cell transplant. The clonotype originates from a male patient aged 2 to 10 who had a stem cell transplant for acute lymphoblastic leukemia, so the T cells may come from the graft donor. In DNA, the CDR3 is TGTGCCAGCAGCGTAGGGGGACTAGCTAGCGAGCAGTACTTC. Amino acid sequence: CASSVGGLASEQYF.